The next 15 T cell receptor beta chains were all read from a single sample in a study of OX40 agonist ivuxolimab in advanced cancers. Repertoires were generated with immunoSEQ multiplex PCR, while TCRdb's copy carries only in-frame clones and drops some. Among some 86,000 clones listed, about 85% were seen once. The sample in question was CD4+ or CD8+ T cells sorted from blood, obtained in a trial of the OX40 agonist ivuxolimab. The receptors stem from an adult with an advanced solid tumor such as melanoma, head and neck, liver or kidney cancer.

The CDR3 bases are TGTGCCAGCAGCCGCCGGACAGGGGGCTTTGTGGGCACTGAAGCTTTCTTT. Protein product: CASSRRTGGFVGTEAFF. The rearrangement uses TRBV14 and TRBJ1-1; 11 positions agree with TRBD1. Germline assignment: CDR1 SGHDN and CDR2 FVKESK. With 4 bases clipped from V and 4 bases from J, the junction kept 11 bases outside the gene matches. The CDR3 is 17 residues long.

This clone occurred a few times. CDR3 bases: TGTGCCAGCTCCCGCTCGCGAGGTTCCCAAGAGACCCAGTACTTC. Protein: CASSRSRGSQETQYF. J is TRBJ2-5 and V is TRBV2; D call uncertain. The germline V and J ends were trimmed by 8 bases and 1 base, with 17 bases remaining between them. This CDR3 comprises 15 residues. CDR1 and CDR2 from the germline V gene are SNHLY and FYNNEI.

The genes are TRBV9 and TRBJ1-1, with D hard to call. Germline CDR1 is SGDLS and CDR2 is YYNGEE. The V gene lost 0 bases and the J gene lost 3 bases, with 9 bases spanning the gap. The CDR3 has 14 amino acids. The CDR3 nucleotides read TGTGCCAGCAGCGTAGCGGAGTTGCACACTGAAGCTTTCTTT. As protein: CASSVAELHTEAFF.

The gene calls are TRBV28 and TRBJ2-7; D gene uncertain. Trimming took off 1 base at V and 6 bases at J, with 13 bases between the two ends. The germline V gene encodes CDR1 MDHEN and CDR2 SYDVKM. The length of the CDR3 is 14 residues. CDR3 nucleotides: TGTGCCAGCAGTTTATCGGGCAGGCCCCTCGAGCAGTACTTC. Translating gives CASSLSGRPLEQYF.

V usage is TRBV28 and J usage is TRBJ2-7, with D possibly TRBD2 on 5 matching bases. This CDR3 is 14 amino acids long. Germline CDR1 is MDHEN and CDR2 is SYDVKM. V lost 5 bases, J lost 0 bases, and 11 bases lay in between. This CDR3 is CASSQFRDSYEQYF. The CDR3 bases are TGTGCCAGCAGTCAATTTCGGGACTCCTACGAGCAGTACTTC.

CDR3 nucleotides: TGTGCCAGCAGTTACTCGCTTCCCCTGTACAATGAGCAGTTCTTC. It codes for CASSYSLPLYNEQFF. The chain links TRBV6-6 to TRBJ2-1; D is ambiguous. V was cut by 0 bases and J by 4 bases, with 10 bases left in between. The CDR3 loop spans 15 amino acids. Germline CDR1 and CDR2: MNHNY and SVGAGI (reference sequence).

The chain joins TRBV19 to TRBJ1-1; a possible D gene is TRBD1 (5 bases). Germline V gene lookup returns CDR1 LNHDA and CDR2 SQIVND (reference sequence). V lost 7 bases and J lost 6, with 15 bases in between. This CDR3 spans 13 amino acids. CDR3 DNA sequence: TGTGCCAGTATGGGCAGGGAGACCCCTGAAGCTTTCTTT. This encodes CASMGRETPEAFF.

This clone appeared a single time. V gene TRBV9 combines with J gene TRBJ2-3; TRBD2 matches 10 bases. With V trimmed by 0 bases and J by 4 bases, 8 bases remained unmatched. The CDR3 is 17 amino acids. Germline CDR1 and CDR2: SGDLS and YYNGEE. This CDR3 is CASSVGASGSASDTQYF. The CDR3 DNA reads as TGTGCCAGCAGCGTAGGGGCTAGCGGGAGTGCCTCAGATACGCAGTATTTT.

The rearrangement uses TRBV28 and TRBJ1-5; 8 bases are a match to TRBD1. Germline assignment: CDR1 MDHEN and CDR2 SYDVKM. CDR3 length: 16 amino acids. The V segment lost 4 bases and the J segment 2 bases; nucleotides outside the gene matches: 7. This CDR3 is CASSWTGSGGNQPQHF. The CDR3, as DNA: TGTGCCAGCAGTTGGACAGGGTCGGGGGGCAATCAGCCCCAGCATTTT.

The rearrangement joins TRBV7-9 to TRBJ2-7; 10 bases agree with TRBD2. This CDR3 spans 16 amino acids. J lost 0 bases, V lost 5 bases, and 7 bases had no gene match. CDR1 is SEHNR, CDR2 FQNEAQ, per germline (reference sequence). The CDR3 loop is CASSPLASGSSYEQYF. In nucleotides, the CDR3 is TGTGCCAGCAGCCCGCTCGCTAGCGGGAGCTCCTACGAGCAGTACTTC.

This rearrangement joins TRBV6-1 to TRBJ2-1; the D is unclear. The germline V and J ends were trimmed by 1 base and 4 bases, with 5 bases remaining between them. This CDR3 is 13 amino acids long. Per the germline V gene, CDR1 is MNHNS and CDR2 is SASEGT. The CDR3 loop is CASSEEYYNEQFF. The CDR3 nucleotides are TGTGCCAGCAGTGAAGAGTATTACAATGAGCAGTTCTTC.

The chain is built from TRBV28 and TRBJ1-2; TRBD1 aligns across 7 bases. The CDR3 extends over 12 amino acids. V trimming: 8 bases; J trimming: 8 bases; junction bases outside the gene matches: 8. CDR1 and CDR2 (germline): MDHEN, SYDVKM. CDR3 nucleotide sequence: TGTGCCAGCGGCCCGAGGGGGCGCGGCTACACCTTC. It codes for CASGPRGRGYTF.

The chain recombines TRBV28 with TRBJ1-3; D unclear. The length of the CDR3 is 14 residues. Germline-derived CDR1 and CDR2 are MDHEN and SYDVKM. Trimming stripped 4 bases from V and 0 bases from J, with 7 bases between. CDR3 residues: CASSSDPSGNTIYF. Written as DNA, the CDR3 is TGTGCCAGCAGTTCTGACCCCTCTGGAAACACCATATATTTT.

V usage is TRBV7-9 and J usage is TRBJ2-7; D is undetermined. Deletions cut 2 bases from V and 0 bases from J, with 11 bases between. The CDR3 has 15 amino acids. The germline V gene encodes CDR1 SEHNR and CDR2 FQNEAQ (reference sequence). The CDR3 DNA reads as TGTGCCAGCAGCTTAAGAGACGGCAGCTCCTACGAGCAGTACTTC. Translated: CASSLRDGSSYEQYF.

The rearrangement links TRBV2 to TRBJ1-4; a possible D gene is TRBD1 (5 bases). This CDR3 has 13 residues. With 7 bases removed from V and 5 bases from J, the gap between germline ends came to 11 bases. Germline CDR1 is SNHLY and CDR2 is FYNNEI. The CDR3 is CASTAGLNEKLFF. In DNA, the CDR3 is TGTGCCAGCACGGCAGGGCTGAATGAAAAACTGTTTTTT.